These T cell receptor beta chains were read from a single sample in a study of regulatory T cells in long-lasting Graves disease. TCRdb re-called the multiplex PCR reads with MiXCR, one entry per CDR3 protein. In the table there are approximately 400,000 distinct CDR3 sequences, roughly 20% of which are singletons. Source: peripheral blood mononuclear cells (PBMCs), taken when the disease was refractory, from a patient treated with antithyroid drugs. The receptors come from a female donor with Graves disease. CDR3s include the opening cysteine and the closing phenylalanine or tryptophan. A D gene is named only where the DNA matches it firmly. Clone size is given for some rows only: seen once, a few or many times, or a class if the clone is expanded.

j_call: TRBJ1-1; v_call: TRBV19; clone_size: .; d_call: TRBD1; cdr3_aa: CASSLTGELGTEAFF; cdr3_nt: TGTGCCAGTAGTTTGACAGGGGAATTGGGCACTGAAGCTTTCTTT
j_call: TRBJ2-1; v_call: TRBV7-8; clone_size: few; d_call: .; cdr3_aa: CASSLGSRGTENEQFF; cdr3_nt: TGTGCCAGCAGCTTAGGCTCTCGCGGGACTGAGAATGAGCAGTTCTTC
j_call: TRBJ2-7; v_call: TRBV14; clone_size: once; d_call: TRBD2; cdr3_aa: CASSRAGASHEQYF; cdr3_nt: TGTGCCAGCAGCCGGGCGGGAGCCAGCCACGAGCAGTACTTC
j_call: TRBJ2-7; v_call: TRBV19; clone_size: .; d_call: .; cdr3_aa: CASSNTNEQYF; cdr3_nt: TGTGCCAGTAGTAACACGAACGAGCAGTACTTC
j_call: TRBJ2-7; v_call: TRBV10-3; clone_size: few; d_call: .; cdr3_aa: CAISEDGCRQYF; cdr3_nt: TGTGCCATCAGTGAGGATGGCTGTCGGCAGTACTTC
j_call: TRBJ2-7; v_call: TRBV19; clone_size: .; d_call: .; cdr3_aa: CASSVGYLGSYEQYF; cdr3_nt: TGTGCCAGTAGTGTTGGTTATCTCGGCTCCTACGAGCAGTACTTC
j_call: TRBJ2-7; v_call: TRBV6-2/TRBV6-3; clone_size: .; d_call: TRBD2; cdr3_aa: CASSYSDLAGGAYEQYF; cdr3_nt: TGTGCCAGCAGTTACTCGGACCTAGCGGGAGGGGCCTACGAGCAGTACTTC
j_call: TRBJ1-1; v_call: TRBV12-3/TRBV12-4; clone_size: .; d_call: .; cdr3_aa: CASSRGGGVPRKNTEAFF; cdr3_nt: TGTGCCAGCAGCCGTGGGGGGGGAGTCCCGAGAAAGAACACTGAAGCTTTCTTT
j_call: TRBJ1-4; v_call: TRBV7-9; clone_size: few; d_call: .; cdr3_aa: CASSPTGVANEKLFF; cdr3_nt: TGTGCCAGCAGCCCGACCGGTGTGGCTAATGAAAAACTGTTTTTT
j_call: TRBJ2-7; v_call: TRBV20-1; clone_size: many; d_call: .; cdr3_aa: CSASWGAPGVEQYF; cdr3_nt: TGCAGTGCTAGTTGGGGGGCCCCAGGTGTGGAGCAGTACTTC
j_call: TRBJ2-1; v_call: TRBV29-1; clone_size: .; d_call: TRBD2; cdr3_aa: CSVDTSGSFLTSYNEQFF; cdr3_nt: TGCAGCGTTGATACTAGCGGGAGTTTCCTAACCTCCTACAATGAGCAGTTCTTC
j_call: TRBJ2-5; v_call: TRBV7-2; clone_size: many; d_call: .; cdr3_aa: CASSPSAGGKTQYF; cdr3_nt: TGTGCCAGCAGCCCGTCGGCCGGGGGAAAGACCCAGTACTTC
j_call: TRBJ1-6; v_call: TRBV7-9; clone_size: many; d_call: .; cdr3_aa: CASSLRESDGPRGNSPLHF; cdr3_nt: TGTGCCAGCAGCTTACGAGAATCGGACGGACCGCGCGGTAATTCACCCCTCCACTTT
j_call: TRBJ1-1; v_call: TRBV20-1; clone_size: many; d_call: TRBD1; cdr3_aa: CSAKPGTGAEAFF; cdr3_nt: TGCAGTGCGAAACCCGGGACAGGGGCCGAAGCTTTCTTT
j_call: TRBJ1-6; v_call: TRBV7-2; clone_size: many; d_call: TRBD1; cdr3_aa: CASSLDRGNYNSPLHF; cdr3_nt: TGTGCCAGCAGCTTAGACAGGGGAAACTATAATTCACCCCTCCACTTT
j_call: TRBJ2-5; v_call: TRBV6-1; clone_size: many; d_call: TRBD2; cdr3_aa: CASSAGLGGETQYF; cdr3_nt: TGTGCCAGCAGTGCTGGACTAGGTGGAGAGACCCAGTACTTC
j_call: TRBJ1-2; v_call: TRBV14; clone_size: once; d_call: .; cdr3_aa: CASSQGRGDYGYTF; cdr3_nt: TGTGCCAGCAGCCAAGGCAGGGGTGACTATGGCTACACCTTC
j_call: TRBJ1-4; v_call: TRBV30; clone_size: many; d_call: .; cdr3_aa: CAWSVGTIATNEKLFF; cdr3_nt: TGTGCCTGGAGTGTTGGGACAATTGCAACTAATGAAAAACTGTTTTTT
j_call: TRBJ2-3; v_call: TRBV11-1; clone_size: .; d_call: .; cdr3_aa: CASSSDWGRDTQYF; cdr3_nt: TGTGCCAGCAGCTCCGACTGGGGTCGGGATACGCAGTATTTT
j_call: TRBJ1-1; v_call: TRBV19; clone_size: once; d_call: TRBD1; cdr3_aa: CASRRTGTGETEAFF; cdr3_nt: TGTGCCAGTAGGCGAACCGGGACAGGGGAAACTGAAGCTTTCTTT
j_call: TRBJ1-2; v_call: TRBV2; clone_size: many; d_call: .; cdr3_aa: CASSELQGYYGYTF; cdr3_nt: TGTGCCAGCAGTGAACTCCAGGGCTACTATGGCTACACCTTC
j_call: TRBJ1-2; v_call: TRBV29-1; clone_size: few; d_call: .; cdr3_aa: CSVVSPSAGTNYGYTF; cdr3_nt: TGCAGCGTTGTGTCCCCCTCGGCAGGGACTAACTATGGCTACACCTTC
j_call: TRBJ1-6; v_call: TRBV5-6; clone_size: many; d_call: .; cdr3_aa: CASSLEAGAYSPLHF; cdr3_nt: TGTGCCAGCAGCTTGGAGGCAGGGGCCTATTCACCCCTCCACTTT
j_call: TRBJ2-5; v_call: TRBV25-1; clone_size: many; d_call: .; cdr3_aa: CASSEVIPGRETQYF; cdr3_nt: TGTGCCAGCAGTGAAGTGATACCAGGACGAGAGACCCAGTACTTC
j_call: TRBJ1-2; v_call: TRBV7-2; clone_size: .; d_call: .; cdr3_aa: CASSLVGAGNYGYTF; cdr3_nt: TGTGCCAGCAGCTTAGTCGGGGCGGGAAACTATGGCTACACCTTC
j_call: TRBJ2-7; v_call: TRBV3-1; clone_size: many; d_call: .; cdr3_aa: CASSQGVISTYEQYF; cdr3_nt: TGTGCCAGCAGCCAAGGGGTTATCAGCACCTACGAGCAGTACTTC
j_call: TRBJ1-5; v_call: TRBV30; clone_size: many; d_call: .; cdr3_aa: CAWSQGADQPQHF; cdr3_nt: TGTGCCTGGAGCCAGGGTGCTGATCAGCCCCAGCATTTT
j_call: TRBJ1-5; v_call: TRBV24-1; clone_size: .; d_call: .; cdr3_aa: CATSDLDTDQPQHF; cdr3_nt: TGTGCCACCAGTGATTTGGACACCGATCAGCCCCAGCATTTT
j_call: TRBJ1-5; v_call: TRBV19; clone_size: .; d_call: .; cdr3_aa: CASSIETGGNQPQHF; cdr3_nt: TGTGCCAGTAGTATAGAGACGGGCGGCAATCAGCCCCAGCATTTT
j_call: TRBJ2-7; v_call: TRBV20-1; clone_size: few; d_call: TRBD1; cdr3_aa: CSASTGGRYREQYF; cdr3_nt: TGCAGTGCCTCGACAGGGGGCAGATATCGCGAGCAGTACTTC
j_call: TRBJ2-7; v_call: TRBV20-1; clone_size: few; d_call: .; cdr3_aa: CSARAPAREQYF; cdr3_nt: TGCAGTGCTAGAGCCCCCGCGCGGGAGCAGTACTTC
j_call: TRBJ2-7; v_call: TRBV29-1; clone_size: many; d_call: TRBD2; cdr3_aa: CSVGTSTSEQYF; cdr3_nt: TGCAGCGTGGGGACTAGTACAAGCGAGCAGTACTTC
j_call: TRBJ1-1; v_call: TRBV12-3/TRBV12-4; clone_size: many; d_call: .; cdr3_aa: CASSSSGGTEAFF; cdr3_nt: TGTGCCAGCAGTTCCTCCGGGGGCACTGAAGCTTTCTTT
j_call: TRBJ2-7; v_call: TRBV20-1; clone_size: .; d_call: .; cdr3_aa: CSAWGADWDYEQYF; cdr3_nt: TGCAGTGCGTGGGGCGCGGACTGGGACTACGAGCAGTACTTC
j_call: TRBJ1-5; v_call: TRBV7-9; clone_size: many; d_call: TRBD1; cdr3_aa: CASSDGTGGTVGNQPQHF; cdr3_nt: TGTGCCAGCAGCGACGGGACAGGGGGGACGGTAGGCAATCAGCCCCAGCATTTT
j_call: TRBJ2-7; v_call: TRBV7-2; clone_size: many; d_call: .; cdr3_aa: CASSYFSYEQYF; cdr3_nt: TGTGCCAGCAGCTACTTCTCCTACGAGCAGTACTTC
j_call: TRBJ1-4; v_call: TRBV13; clone_size: few; d_call: TRBD1; cdr3_aa: CASSSGQGKLFF; cdr3_nt: TGTGCCAGCAGCTCGGGACAGGGAAAACTGTTTTTT
j_call: TRBJ2-5; v_call: TRBV28; clone_size: many; d_call: TRBD1; cdr3_aa: CASSSAGQGQETQYF; cdr3_nt: TGTGCCAGCAGTTCGGCCGGACAGGGCCAAGAGACCCAGTACTTC
j_call: TRBJ1-1; v_call: TRBV18; clone_size: many; d_call: .; cdr3_aa: CASSPIDGGAFF; cdr3_nt: TGTGCCAGCTCACCCATCGACGGCGGAGCTTTCTTT
j_call: TRBJ2-5; v_call: TRBV3-1; clone_size: .; d_call: .; cdr3_aa: CASSPPLALQETQYF; cdr3_nt: TGTGCCAGCAGCCCCCCCCTAGCGCTCCAGGAGACCCAGTACTTC
j_call: TRBJ2-7; v_call: TRBV4-1; clone_size: .; d_call: .; cdr3_aa: CASSYASSGPYEQYF; cdr3_nt: TGCGCCAGCAGCTACGCGAGTAGCGGACCTTACGAGCAGTACTTC
j_call: TRBJ1-2; v_call: TRBV7-6; clone_size: few; d_call: .; cdr3_aa: CASSPEAGTPARGYTF; cdr3_nt: TGTGCCAGCAGCCCCGAGGCCGGGACCCCCGCTAGGGGCTACACCTTC
j_call: TRBJ2-7; v_call: TRBV27; clone_size: many; d_call: .; cdr3_aa: CASKKGEGAYEQYF; cdr3_nt: TGTGCCAGCAAAAAGGGGGAAGGAGCCTACGAGCAGTACTTC
j_call: TRBJ2-7; v_call: TRBV28; clone_size: .; d_call: TRBD2; cdr3_aa: CATLGGGYEQYF; cdr3_nt: TGTGCCACCCTGGGGGGGGGCTACGAGCAGTACTTC
j_call: TRBJ2-2; v_call: TRBV7-9; clone_size: many; d_call: .; cdr3_aa: CASSLEQGGTGELFF; cdr3_nt: TGTGCCAGCAGCTTAGAACAGGGAGGGACCGGGGAGCTGTTTTTT
j_call: TRBJ2-1; v_call: TRBV2; clone_size: .; d_call: TRBD2; cdr3_aa: CASSGTTELYNEQFF; cdr3_nt: TGTGCCAGCAGCGGGACTACCGAACTCTACAATGAGCAGTTCTTC
j_call: TRBJ2-4; v_call: TRBV7-2; clone_size: .; d_call: TRBD2; cdr3_aa: CASSLGLSQGSGDIQYF; cdr3_nt: TGTGCCAGCAGCTTAGGTTTGTCCCAGGGAAGCGGGGACATTCAGTACTTC
j_call: TRBJ2-5; v_call: TRBV20-1; clone_size: .; d_call: TRBD2; cdr3_aa: CSASRLAGEETQYF; cdr3_nt: TGCAGTGCTAGTCGTCTAGCGGGAGAAGAGACCCAGTACTTC
j_call: TRBJ1-2; v_call: TRBV27; clone_size: many; d_call: TRBD1; cdr3_aa: CASRRTGENYGYTF; cdr3_nt: TGTGCCAGCAGACGGACAGGGGAAAACTATGGCTACACCTTC
j_call: TRBJ2-5; v_call: TRBV7-2; clone_size: many; d_call: .; cdr3_aa: CASSLGVATRETQYF; cdr3_nt: TGTGCCAGCAGCTTAGGCGTTGCGACTAGGGAGACCCAGTACTTC